The T cell receptor beta chain described here comes from a study of PD-1 blockade in classical Hodgkin lymphoma. Study context: A 3 mg/kg intravenous dose of nivolumab was received by patients every 2 weeks.

Libraries were prepared by immunoSEQ multiplex PCR; TCRdb keeps only in-frame clonotypes and omits some of them. There are about 37,000 clones in the sample; over 65% occur only once, and roughly 15% lies in the top ten. A single count supports this clone. Antigen specificity is unknown. Each patient's relapse followed autologous stem cell transplantation, and brentuximab vedotin exposure varied. Classifying best responses yielded complete response, partial response or progressive disease. Study-level results: Patients with a complete response exhibited baseline diversity comparable to newly diagnosed patients.

The TCR was taken from a human donor with classical Hodgkin lymphoma. The sequences come from peripheral blood mononuclear cells (PBMCs), collected before the second cycle of nivolumab.

The CDR3 is CASRPAGEDYNEQFF. The DNA for the CDR3 is TGTGCCAGCAGGCCAGCGGGGGAGGATTACAATGAGCAGTTCTTC. This chain joins TRBV4-2 and TRBJ2-1; 8 bases are a match to TRBD2. The CDR3 spans 15 residues. The J segment lost 4 bases and the V segment lost 6 bases, leaving 8 bases of the junction unmatched. Germline lookup yields CDR1 LGHNA and CDR2 YNFKEQ.